Following are 32 T cell receptor beta chains from one sample sequenced in a study of PD-1 blockade in classical Hodgkin lymphoma. The table came from immunoSEQ multiplex PCR; TCRdb's copy has only in-frame clones and leaves some out. The sample has 80,000 to 100,000 clones, 85% to 95% seen once. The time point: cycle 4 day 1 (C4D1), after 5 to 7 weeks of nivolumab. Each patient's relapse followed autologous stem cell transplantation, and brentuximab vedotin exposure varied. Sequencing was performed on peripheral blood mononuclear cells (PBMCs), taken before the fourth cycle of nivolumab. Receptors were obtained from a human donor with classical Hodgkin lymphoma.

The chain recombines TRBV9 with TRBJ2-5, with 9 bases aligning to TRBD1. The CDR3 length is 12 residues. Germline V gene lookup returns CDR1 SGDLS and CDR2 YYNGEE. Trimming removed 7 bases from V and 5 bases from J; junction bases left unmatched: 3. This CDR3 is CASAGQGETQYF. In DNA form, the CDR3 reads TGTGCCAGCGCCGGACAGGGGGAGACCCAGTACTTC.

The gene calls are TRBV7-2 and TRBJ2-1; D is perhaps TRBD2 (6 bases). Germline-derived CDR1 and CDR2 are SGHTA and FQGNSA. This CDR3 region has 17 residues. V was trimmed by 1 base and J by 7 bases, leaving 20 bases between them. The CDR3, as DNA: TGTGCCAGCAGCTTAGGGAGGGACCCAGGGTTCCGGAATGAGCAGTTCTTC. Translating it yields CASSLGRDPGFRNEQFF.

As DNA, the CDR3 is TGCGCCAGCAGCTCCGGGACAGCGGGCCTTAGGAGCACCTTC. Protein sequence: CASSSGTAGLRSTF. V gene TRBV4-1 combines with J gene TRBJ1-2, with 7 bases matching TRBD1. The CDR3 runs to 14 residues. Germline V gene lookup returns CDR1 MGHRA and CDR2 YSYEKL. With 5 bases clipped from V and 13 bases from J, the junction kept 16 bases outside the gene matches.

The V call is TRBV25-1, the J call TRBJ2-1; D may be TRBD2 (6 bases). V lost 1 base, J lost 0 bases, and 10 bases lay in between. This CDR3 has 16 amino acids. Germline V lookup: CDR1 MGHDK, CDR2 SYGVNS. CDR3 DNA: TGTGCCAGCAGTGAATCGGGGGTAAGCTCCTACAATGAGCAGTTCTTC. Its translation is CASSESGVSSYNEQFF.

V usage is TRBV6-1 and J usage is TRBJ1-2, with 11 bases matching TRBD1. This CDR3 is built from 18 residues. Germline V gives CDR1 MNHNS, CDR2 SASEGT. V shed 4 bases, J shed 4 bases, and the junction held 14 bases outside the gene matches. This CDR3 reads CASSVTPGQGVTGYGYTF. Here the CDR3 DNA reads TGTGCCAGCAGTGTCACCCCGGGACAGGGGGTTACGGGCTATGGCTACACCTTC.

The CDR3, as DNA: TGTGCCAGCAGTGATGGCGGTAGTGGTCTTAGAAACACCATATATTTT. This encodes CASSDGGSGLRNTIYF. The rearrangement joins TRBV25-1 to TRBJ1-3; D is undetermined. V shed 3 bases and J shed 5 bases, with 17 bases lying between them. Per germline, CDR1 MGHDK and CDR2 SYGVNS. This CDR3 has 16 residues. Full variable domain (rest looked up from reference TRBV25-1 and TRBJ1-3): EADIYQTPRYLVIGTGKKITLECSQTMGHDKMYWYQQDPGMELHLIHYSYGVNSTEKGDLSSESTVSRIRTEHFPLTLESARPSHTSQYLCASSDGGSGLRNTIYFGEGSWLTVV.

The rearrangement joins TRBV30 to TRBJ1-2; a weak D match, TRBD1 (5 bases). This CDR3 is 12 amino acids long. V was cut by 3 bases and J by 5 bases, with 10 bases left in between. Per germline, CDR1 GTSNPN and CDR2 SVGIG (reference sequence). The CDR3 here is CAWRGGTYGYTF. CDR3 bases: TGTGCCTGGAGAGGAGGGACTTATGGCTACACCTTC.

The gene calls are TRBV30 and TRBJ2-7; maybe TRBD2 (6 bases). This CDR3 contains 14 residues. Germline CDR1 and CDR2: GTSNPN and SVGIG (reference sequence). Trimming took off 5 bases at V and 2 bases at J, with 16 bases between the two ends. CDR3 sequence reads: CAWAQRAGPYEQYF. The CDR3 DNA sequence: TGTGCCTGGGCGCAGCGGGCAGGACCCTACGAGCAGTACTTC.

The chain carries TRBV5-1 and TRBJ2-1; unclear D gene. The CDR3 sequence is 12 residues long. The germline gives CDR1 SGHRS, CDR2 YFSETQ. V was clipped by 1 base and J by 3 bases, with 2 bases between them. The CDR3 protein is CASSLFYNEQFF. DNA of the CDR3: TGCGCCAGCAGCTTGTTCTACAATGAGCAGTTCTTC. Drawing the rest from reference TRBV5-1 and TRBJ2-1, the complete variable domain is KAGVTQTPRYLIKTRGQQVTLSCSPISGHRSVSWYQQTPGQGLQFLFEYFSETQRNKGNFPGRFSGRQFSNSRSEMNVSTLELGDSALYLCASSLFYNEQFFGPGTRLTVL.

J is TRBJ1-1 and V is TRBV6-6; perhaps TRBD1 as D (5 bases). CDR3 length: 13 amino acids. Germline assignment: CDR1 MNHNY and CDR2 SVGAGI (reference sequence). V lost 1 base, J lost 4 bases, and 7 bases lay in between. CDR3 DNA: TGTGCCAGCAGTTACTTAGGGGCCACTGAAGCTTTCTTT. Protein: CASSYLGATEAFF.

The chain is built from TRBV19 and TRBJ1-2; no reliable D call. Germline V gene lookup returns CDR1 LNHDA and CDR2 SQIVND (reference sequence). The CDR3 covers 15 residues. V dropped 1 base and J dropped 2 bases, with 11 bases sitting between them. The CDR3 sequence: CASSIVRGENYGYTF. CDR3 sequence (DNA): TGTGCCAGTAGTATAGTCCGCGGAGAAAACTATGGCTACACCTTC.

The V and J genes are TRBV10-1 and TRBJ2-3, with 11 bases matching TRBD2. Germline trimming cut 3 bases from V and 4 bases from J; bases unmatched to any gene: 3. From germline, CDR1 is WNHNN and CDR2 SYGVQD (reference sequence). The CDR3 spans 15 residues. The CDR3 sequence is CASSELAGAADTQYF. The CDR3 bases are TGCGCCAGCAGTGAACTAGCGGGAGCCGCAGATACGCAGTATTTT.

The V gene is TRBV5-3, the J gene TRBJ1-5, with D unresolved. TRBV5-3 is an ORF, with its function uncertain. V was shortened by 3 bases and J by 4 bases, with 14 bases between the two germline ends. The CDR3 has 15 residues. In DNA form, the CDR3 reads TGTGCCAGAAGCTCCAGCCCGCCTCAAAATCAGCCCCAGCATTTT. It yields the protein CARSSSPPQNQPQHF.

The CDR3 DNA reads TGTGCCATCAGTCCACCCGGGACAGGGGGGAATACGCAGTATTTT. This translates into CAISPPGTGGNTQYF. The rearrangement uses TRBV10-3 and TRBJ2-3, with 11 nucleotides matching TRBD1. V lost 5 bases to trimming and J lost 7 bases; unmatched junction nucleotides: 8. CDR1 and CDR2 from the germline V gene are ENHRY and SYGVKD. The CDR3 loop spans 15 amino acids.

The rearrangement uses TRBV10-1 and TRBJ2-3, with TRBD2 matching over 7 bases. Germline V gene sequence: CDR1 WNHNN, CDR2 SYGVQD (reference sequence). V dropped 8 bases and J dropped 0; count of bases not matched to a gene: 11. This CDR3 spans 16 amino acids. CDR3 sequence reads: CASPIPSGESTDTQYF. In DNA, the CDR3 is TGCGCCAGCCCCATCCCCAGCGGGGAAAGCACAGATACGCAGTATTTT.

The genes are TRBV29-1 and TRBJ1-2, with TRBD1 identical over 7 bases. This CDR3 is built from 14 residues. Germline CDR1 is SQVTM and CDR2 is ANQGSEA. Trimming cost V 7 bases and J 5 bases; bases outside gene matches: 13. CDR3 amino acids: CSALGGTASYGYTF. CDR3 nucleotide sequence: TGCAGCGCGTTAGGCGGGACAGCTTCTTATGGCTACACCTTC. The full variable domain, rest sourced from reference TRBV29-1 and TRBJ1-2, is SAVISQKPSRDICQRGTSLTIQCQVDSQVTMMFWYRQQPGQSLTLIATANQGSEATYESGFVIDKFPISRPNLTFSTLTVSNMSPEDSSIYLCSALGGTASYGYTFGSGTRLTVV.

This clone is a singleton in its sample. The rearrangement uses TRBV5-8 and TRBJ2-1; TRBD2 aligns across 10 bases. This CDR3 region has 15 residues. CDR1 and CDR2 (germline): SGHTS, YDEGEE. Unmatched junction bases numbered 4, after V lost 5 bases and J lost 2 bases. The CDR3 here is CASRPGLATYNEQFF. The CDR3 DNA sequence: TGTGCCAGCAGGCCGGGACTAGCGACCTACAATGAGCAGTTCTTC. The full variable domain, rest sourced from reference TRBV5-8 and TRBJ2-1, is EAGVTQSPTHLIKTRGQQATLRCSPISGHTSVYWYQQALGLGLQFLLWYDEGEERNRGNFPPRFSGRQFPNYSSELNVNALELEDSALYLCASRPGLATYNEQFFGPGTRLTVL.

This clone has a handful of counts. The gene calls are TRBV9 and TRBJ2-1; a weak D match, TRBD2 (5 bases). The germline CDR1 and CDR2 sequences are SGDLS and YYNGEE. With 4 bases removed from V and 5 bases from J, the gap between germline ends came to 7 bases. This CDR3 spans 12 amino acids. The CDR3 here is CASSLADNEQFF. Written as DNA, the CDR3 is TGTGCCAGCAGCCTAGCTGACAATGAGCAGTTCTTC. Variable domain in full (rest from reference TRBV9 and TRBJ2-1): DSGVTQTPKHLITATGQRVTLRCSPRSGDLSVYWYQQSLDQGLQFLIQYYNGEERAKGNILERFSAQQFPDLHSELNLSSLELGDSALYFCASSLADNEQFFGPGTRLTVL.

This clone was observed a few times. V and J are TRBV27 and TRBJ2-1, with 9 positions matching TRBD2. Per germline, CDR1 MNHEY and CDR2 SMNVEV (reference sequence). With V trimmed by 7 bases and J by 8 bases, 15 bases remained unmatched. This CDR3 comprises 16 residues. CDR3 amino acids: CASTTLGSGSLDEQFF. CDR3 sequence (DNA): TGTGCCAGCACCACTCTTGGTAGCGGGAGTCTGGATGAGCAGTTCTTC.

Note on this clone: This CDR3 is also generated by other DNA sequences in the sample. V is TRBV30 and J is TRBJ2-5; no reliable D call. There are 11 residues in the CDR3. Trimming stripped 0 bases from V and 5 bases from J, with 4 bases between. Per germline, CDR1 GTSNPN and CDR2 SVGIG (reference sequence). The CDR3 DNA reads as TGTGCCTGGAGTGTAGGGGAGACCCAGTACTTC. This codes for CAWSVGETQYF. Drawing the rest from reference TRBV30 and TRBJ2-5, the complete variable domain is SQTIHQWPATLVQPVGSPLSLECTVEGTSNPNLYWYRQAAGRGLQLLFYSVGIGQISSEVPQNLSASRPQDRQFILSSKKLLLSDSGFYLCAWSVGETQYFGPGTRLLVL.

The CDR3 DNA reads TGCGCCAGCAGCCCGGACAGCTATGGCTACACCTTC. Its translation is CASSPDSYGYTF. This chain connects TRBV4-1 to TRBJ1-2; TRBD1 might be the D (6 bases). Germline assignment: CDR1 MGHRA and CDR2 YSYEKL. This CDR3 comprises 12 residues. V gave up 4 bases and J gave up 4 bases, with 7 bases separating them.

This chain uses TRBV4-1 with TRBJ1-1; the D is unclear. V gave up 4 bases and J gave up 4 bases, with 10 bases separating them. From germline, CDR1 is MGHRA and CDR2 YSYEKL. The CDR3 has 13 amino acids. CDR3: CASSPGWGTEAFF. The DNA for the CDR3 is TGCGCCAGCAGCCCCGGCTGGGGCACTGAAGCTTTCTTT.

The V call is TRBV27, the J call TRBJ2-7; no definite D call. This CDR3 contains 13 residues. V was pared by 3 bases and J by 1 base, with 7 bases between. Looked up from germline, CDR1 is MNHEY and CDR2 is SMNVEV (reference sequence). The CDR3 here is CASSFGASYEQYF. CDR3 nucleotides: TGTGCCAGCAGTTTTGGCGCTTCCTACGAGCAGTACTTC.

V gene TRBV7-8 combines with J gene TRBJ2-1; no clear D gene. Deletions cut 2 bases from V and 0 bases from J, with 8 bases between. This CDR3 comprises 15 residues. Germline loops: CDR1 SGHVS, CDR2 FQNEAQ. Here the CDR3 reads CASSLFYSSYNEQFF. The CDR3 DNA reads TGTGCCAGCAGCTTATTTTACAGCTCCTACAATGAGCAGTTCTTC.

The V gene is TRBV11-2, the J gene TRBJ2-1; TRBD1 aligns across 9 bases. The V segment lost 4 bases and the J segment 12 bases; nucleotides outside the gene matches: 22. The CDR3 is 18 residues long. Looked up from germline, CDR1 is SGHAT and CDR2 is FQNNGV. The CDR3 region has the DNA TGTGCCAGCAGCTCGCCAAGGGGGGGACAGGGACAGGCAAGCGCGCAGTTCTTC. Its translation is CASSSPRGGQGQASAQFF. Filled out from reference TRBV11-2 and TRBJ2-1, the complete variable domain reads EAGVAQSPRYKIIEKRQSVAFWCNPISGHATLYWYQQILGQGPKLLIQFQNNGVVDDSQLPKDRFSAERLKGVDSTLKIQPAKLEDSAVYLCASSSPRGGQGQASAQFFGPGTRLTVL.

The gene calls are TRBV28 and TRBJ1-1, with a weak D call TRBD1 (5 bases). V lost 3 bases and J 0 bases, leaving 11 bases between the germline ends. Germline values: CDR1 MDHEN, CDR2 SYDVKM. CDR3 length: 15 amino acids. The CDR3 DNA is TGTGCCAGCAGTTTTCCCGGGACGGTGAACACTGAAGCTTTCTTT. Protein sequence: CASSFPGTVNTEAFF.

The rearrangement uses TRBV25-1 and TRBJ2-2; 7 bases line up with TRBD2. Per germline, CDR1 MGHDK and CDR2 SYGVNS. Trimming took 7 bases from V and 0 from J; bases not matched to a gene: 5. The CDR3 covers 15 residues. The DNA of the CDR3 is TGTGCCAGCAATAAAGCGGGAACGAACACCGGGGAGCTGTTTTTT. This codes for CASNKAGTNTGELFF.

The genes are TRBV6-6 and TRBJ1-1, with no clear D. V shed 6 bases and J shed 2 bases, with 10 bases lying between them. The CDR3 has 13 amino acids. Germline CDR1 MNHNY, CDR2 SVGAGI (reference sequence). DNA for the CDR3: TGTGCCAGCAGGTCATACTCAAACACTGAAGCTTTCTTT. Protein: CASRSYSNTEAFF.

The chain links TRBV10-1 to TRBJ1-1; maybe TRBD1 (5 bases). Germline V gene lookup returns CDR1 WNHNN and CDR2 SYGVQD (reference sequence). The CDR3 is 12 amino acids. Trimming cost V 2 bases and J 8 bases, with 9 bases left between them. The CDR3 region is CASSEQGREAFF. The CDR3 DNA sequence: TGCGCCAGCAGTGAGCAGGGAAGAGAAGCTTTCTTT.

The V gene is TRBV4-2, the J gene TRBJ2-1; 14 nucleotides line up with TRBD2. The CDR3 consists of 17 residues. V shed 0 bases, J shed 8 bases, and the junction held 6 bases outside the gene matches. Germline V gene lookup returns CDR1 LGHNA and CDR2 YNFKEQ. CDR3 nucleotides: TGTGCCAGCAGCCAAGATCCCCGACTAGCGGGAGGGTATGAGCAGTTCTTC. Amino acid sequence: CASSQDPRLAGGYEQFF.

V usage is TRBV5-1 and J usage is TRBJ2-6, with unresolved D. Trimming removed 0 bases from V and 1 base from J, with 8 bases in between. The CDR3 length is 16 residues. Germline loops: CDR1 SGHRS, CDR2 YFSETQ. CDR3: CASSLGGVSGANVLTF. For the CDR3, the DNA is TGCGCCAGCAGCTTGGGTGGGGTTTCTGGGGCCAACGTCCTGACTTTC.

This chain links TRBV5-4 with TRBJ1-1; D ambiguous. This CDR3 is 13 amino acids long. The germline V gene has CDR1 SGHNT and CDR2 YYREEE (reference sequence). The V end lost 2 bases, the J end lost 1 base, and 6 bases lay between the germline ends. CDR3 amino acids: CASSFSRNTEAFF. CDR3 sequence (DNA): TGTGCCAGCAGCTTTTCCAGGAACACTGAAGCTTTCTTT.